This T cell receptor beta chain is drawn from a study of T cell responses to AZD1222 COVID-19 vaccine. General study points: AZD1222 recipients seropositive at baseline numbered only five or six. The donor group comprised mostly white British people and more females; the analysis possibly underestimated clonal diversity.

Libraries were prepared by immunoSEQ multiplex PCR; TCRdb keeps only in-frame clonotypes and omits some of them. The sample has 160,000 or so clones; around 89% are singletons. A remark on this clone: As yet, its antigen is unknown. Other nucleotide sequences in the sample specify the same CDR3.

The CDR3 extends over 13 amino acids. The V end was cut by 0 bases, the J end by 5 bases, with 5 bases between. CDR1 is LGHDT and CDR2 is YNNKEL in the germline V gene (reference sequence). This specimen was peripheral blood, taken 28 days after the second dose of the MenACWY control vaccine. The chain combines TRBV3-1 (or the pseudogene TRBV3-2) with TRBJ1-5; D is unclear. The sequence was collected from an adult who received the MenACWY meningococcal vaccine as a control. CDR3 amino acids: CASSQDRDQPQHF. In DNA, the CDR3 is TGTGCCAGCAGCCAAGATCGGGATCAGCCCCAGCATTTT.